The 6 T cell receptor beta chains reported below all come from one sample, sequenced in a study of T cells after yellow fever vaccination. TCRdb recomputed calls from the 5' RACE reads with MiXCR, one row per CDR3 protein. The profile shows 13,000 or so distinct CDR3 sequences, 4.5% to 5% of them singletons. The starting material was PBMCs, either bulk or a sorted T-cell subset (CD4+, CD8+, memory, or dextramer-sorted; not recorded which), obtained 45 days after the yellow fever booster vaccination. All receptors come from a man younger than 45 who received the YFV17D yellow fever vaccine.

This clonotype was seen ten or more times. The chain employs TRBV20-1 and TRBJ2-5, with a possible D match to TRBD2 (7 bases). CDR1 and CDR2 (germline): DFQATT, SNEGSKA (reference sequence). Trimming shortened V by 0 bases and J by 2 bases, and 13 bases separated the two germline ends. The CDR3 is 15 amino acids. The CDR3 DNA reads TGCAGTGCTAGAGATTGGGGGGGCCCTCAAGAGACCCAGTACTTC. Translated: CSARDWGGPQETQYF.

On this clonotype: The junction differs from germline at one of its ends, possibly a read error. This chain links TRBV20-1 with TRBJ2-7, with D uncertain. This CDR3 has 16 residues. CDR1 and CDR2 (germline): DFQATT, SNEGSKA (reference sequence). The CDR3 nucleotides are TGCTGTGCGAGCCGAGCGTTGGCTTATGTAAGCTACGAGCAGTACTTC. Its translation is CCASRALAYVSYEQYF.

This clonotype was found many times. V and J are TRBV5-8 and TRBJ1-2; D gene unclear. Germline CDR1 and CDR2: SGHTS and YDEGEE. Trimming took 4 bases from V and 2 from J, leaving 9 bases between them. The CDR3 is 13 residues long. This CDR3 reads CASSAPANYGYTF. The CDR3 DNA is TGTGCCAGCAGCGCCCCTGCGAACTATGGCTACACCTTC.

This clonotype has ten or more counts. This rearrangement joins TRBV6-1 to TRBJ2-3; D might be TRBD1 or TRBD2, each matching 5 bases. The germline gives CDR1 MNHNS, CDR2 SASEGT. This CDR3 has 15 residues. Trimming took 7 bases from V and 1 from J, leaving 15 bases between them. Here the CDR3 DNA reads TGTGCCAGCACAGGGCGGGTGACAGGCACAGATACGCAGTATTTT. Protein: CASTGRVTGTDTQYF.

A word on this clonotype: A much larger clone differs by one base, so this may be a read error. J is TRBJ2-3 and V is TRBV10-3; possibly TRBD2 for D (6 bases). Trimming took off 11 bases at V and 7 bases at J, with 13 bases between the two ends. This CDR3 is 11 amino acids long. Germline-derived CDR1 and CDR2 are ENHRY and SYGVKD. CDR3 region: CAAGGANTQYF. CDR3 sequence (DNA): TGTGCCGCCGGAGGGGCGAATACGCAGTATTTT.

This clonotype has a count of ten or more. This chain joins TRBV27 and TRBJ2-1; perhaps D is TRBD1 or TRBD2 (6 bases each). V lost 3 bases to trimming and J lost 4 bases, with 13 bases between them. This CDR3 is 15 amino acids long. In germline, CDR1 is MNHEY, CDR2 SMNVEV (reference sequence). The CDR3 spells CASSFGQGTYNEQFF. DNA of the CDR3: TGTGCCAGCAGTTTTGGGCAGGGGACTTACAATGAGCAGTTCTTC.